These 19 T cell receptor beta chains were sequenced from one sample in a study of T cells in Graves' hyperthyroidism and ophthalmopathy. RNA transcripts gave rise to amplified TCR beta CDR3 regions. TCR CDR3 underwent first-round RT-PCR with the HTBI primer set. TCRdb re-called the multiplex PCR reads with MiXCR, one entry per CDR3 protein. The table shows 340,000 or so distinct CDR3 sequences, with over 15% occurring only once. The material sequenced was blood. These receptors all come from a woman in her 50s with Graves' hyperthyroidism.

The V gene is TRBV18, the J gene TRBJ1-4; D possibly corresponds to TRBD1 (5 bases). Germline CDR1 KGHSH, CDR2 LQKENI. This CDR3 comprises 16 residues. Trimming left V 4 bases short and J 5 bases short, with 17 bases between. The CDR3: CASSLDWAGNNEKLFF. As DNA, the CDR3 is TGTGCCAGCTCACTGGACTGGGCAGGGAACAATGAAAAACTGTTTTTT.

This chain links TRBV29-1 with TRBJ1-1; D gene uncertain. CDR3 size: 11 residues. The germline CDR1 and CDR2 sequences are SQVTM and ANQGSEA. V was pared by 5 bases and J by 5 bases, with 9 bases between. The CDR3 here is CSVPVGTEAFF. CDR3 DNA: TGCAGCGTTCCAGTCGGGACTGAAGCTTTCTTT.

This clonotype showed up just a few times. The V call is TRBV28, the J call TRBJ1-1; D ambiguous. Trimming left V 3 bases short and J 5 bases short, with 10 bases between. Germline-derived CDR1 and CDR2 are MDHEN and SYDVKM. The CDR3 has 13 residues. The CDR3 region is CASSFSVGTEAFF. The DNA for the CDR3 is TGTGCCAGCAGTTTTTCGGTGGGAACTGAAGCTTTCTTT.

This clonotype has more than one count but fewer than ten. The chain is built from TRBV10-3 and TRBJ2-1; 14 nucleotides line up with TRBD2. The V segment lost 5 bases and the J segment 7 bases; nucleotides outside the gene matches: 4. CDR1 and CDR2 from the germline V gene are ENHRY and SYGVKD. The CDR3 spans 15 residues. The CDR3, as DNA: TGTGCCATCAGTCGACTAGCGGGGGGGCCGAATGAGCAGTTCTTC. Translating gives CAISRLAGGPNEQFF.

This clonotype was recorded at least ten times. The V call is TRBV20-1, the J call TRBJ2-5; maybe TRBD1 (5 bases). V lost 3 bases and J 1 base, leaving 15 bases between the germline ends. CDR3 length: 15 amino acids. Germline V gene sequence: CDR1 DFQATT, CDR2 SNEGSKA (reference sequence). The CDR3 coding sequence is TGCAGTGCTAGGGACAATTTGGCCCGCCAAGAGACCCAGTACTTC. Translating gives CSARDNLARQETQYF.

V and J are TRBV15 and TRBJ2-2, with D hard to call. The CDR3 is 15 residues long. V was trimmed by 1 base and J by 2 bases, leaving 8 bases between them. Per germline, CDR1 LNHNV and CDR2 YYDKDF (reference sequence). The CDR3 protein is CATSRVEINTGELFF. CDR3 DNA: TGTGCCACCAGCAGAGTGGAAATCAACACCGGGGAGCTGTTTTTT.

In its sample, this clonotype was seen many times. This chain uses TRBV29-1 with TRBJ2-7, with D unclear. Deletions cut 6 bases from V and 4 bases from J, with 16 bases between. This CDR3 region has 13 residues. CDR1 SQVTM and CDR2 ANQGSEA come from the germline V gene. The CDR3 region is CSVTTIDSYEQYV. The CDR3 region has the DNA TGCAGCGTCACGACCATAGACTCTTACGAGCAGTACGTC.

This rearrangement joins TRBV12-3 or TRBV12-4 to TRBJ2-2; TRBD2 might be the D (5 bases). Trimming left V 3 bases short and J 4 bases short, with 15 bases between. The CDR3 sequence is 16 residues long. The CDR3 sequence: CASSFRGKLTTGELFF. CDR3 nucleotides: TGTGCCAGCAGTTTTAGAGGGAAATTGACCACCGGGGAGCTGTTTTTT.

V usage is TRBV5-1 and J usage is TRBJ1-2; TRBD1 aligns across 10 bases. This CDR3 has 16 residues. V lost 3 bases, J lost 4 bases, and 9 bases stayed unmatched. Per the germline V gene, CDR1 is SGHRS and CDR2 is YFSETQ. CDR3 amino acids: CASSSSGTGDGYGYTF. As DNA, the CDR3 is TGCGCCAGCAGCTCCTCCGGGACAGGGGACGGCTATGGCTACACCTTC.

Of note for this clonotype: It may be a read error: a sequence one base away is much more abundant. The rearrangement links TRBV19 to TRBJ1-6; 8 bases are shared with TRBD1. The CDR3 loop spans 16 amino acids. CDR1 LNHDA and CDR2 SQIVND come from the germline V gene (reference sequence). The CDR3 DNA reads TGTGCCAGTAGTCCACCCTCGGACAGGGTTGGATCACCCCCCCACTTT. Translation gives CASSPPSDRVGSPPHF.

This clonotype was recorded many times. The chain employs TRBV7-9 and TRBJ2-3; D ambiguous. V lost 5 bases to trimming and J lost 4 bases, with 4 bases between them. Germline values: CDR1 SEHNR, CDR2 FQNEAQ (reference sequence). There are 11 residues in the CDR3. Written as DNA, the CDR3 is TGTGCCAGCAGCCGATCAGATACGCAGTATTTT. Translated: CASSRSDTQYF.

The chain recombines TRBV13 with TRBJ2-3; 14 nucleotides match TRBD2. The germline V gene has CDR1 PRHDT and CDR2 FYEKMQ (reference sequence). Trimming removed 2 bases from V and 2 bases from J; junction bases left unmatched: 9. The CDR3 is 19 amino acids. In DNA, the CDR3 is TGTGCCAGCAGCTTAAGACTAGCGGGGGGGCCGATGGCCACAGATACGCAGTATTTT. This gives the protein CASSLRLAGGPMATDTQYF.

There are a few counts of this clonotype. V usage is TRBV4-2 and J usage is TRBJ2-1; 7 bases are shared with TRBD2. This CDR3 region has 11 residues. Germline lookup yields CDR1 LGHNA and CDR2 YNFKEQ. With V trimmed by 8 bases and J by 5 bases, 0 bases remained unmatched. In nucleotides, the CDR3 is TGTGCCAGCGGGAGGGACAATGAGCAGTTCTTC. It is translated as CASGRDNEQFF.

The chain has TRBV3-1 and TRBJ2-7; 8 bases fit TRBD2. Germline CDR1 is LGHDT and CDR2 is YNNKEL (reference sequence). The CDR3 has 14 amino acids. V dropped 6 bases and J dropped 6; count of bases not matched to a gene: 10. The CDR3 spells CASSLSGIKVEQYF. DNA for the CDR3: TGTGCCAGCAGTCTTAGCGGGATTAAGGTCGAGCAGTACTTC.

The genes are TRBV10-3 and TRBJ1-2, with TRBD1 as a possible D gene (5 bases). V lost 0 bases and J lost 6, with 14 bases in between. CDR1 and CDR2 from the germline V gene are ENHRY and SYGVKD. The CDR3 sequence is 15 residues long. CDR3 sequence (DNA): TGTGCCATCAGTGAGTCGTCAGGACAACGTAATGGCTACACCTTC. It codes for CAISESSGQRNGYTF.

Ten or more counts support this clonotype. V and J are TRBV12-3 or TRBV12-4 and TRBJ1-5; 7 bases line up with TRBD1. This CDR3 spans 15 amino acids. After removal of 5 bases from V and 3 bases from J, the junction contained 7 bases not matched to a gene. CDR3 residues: CASSTSTGINQPQHF. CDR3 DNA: TGTGCCAGCAGTACCTCGACAGGGATCAATCAGCCCCAGCATTTT.

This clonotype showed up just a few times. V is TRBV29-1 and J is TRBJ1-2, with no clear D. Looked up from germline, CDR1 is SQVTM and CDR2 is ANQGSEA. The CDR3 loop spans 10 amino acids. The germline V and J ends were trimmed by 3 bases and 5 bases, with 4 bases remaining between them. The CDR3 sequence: CSVDKYGYTF. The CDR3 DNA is TGCAGCGTTGACAAGTATGGCTACACCTTC.

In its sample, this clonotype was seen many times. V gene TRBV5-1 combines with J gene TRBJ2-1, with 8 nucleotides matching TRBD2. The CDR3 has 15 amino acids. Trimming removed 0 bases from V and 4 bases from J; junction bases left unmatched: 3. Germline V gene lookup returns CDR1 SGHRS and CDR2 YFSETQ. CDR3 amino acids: CASSLGSGAYNEQFF. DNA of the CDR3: TGCGCCAGCAGCTTGGGTAGCGGGGCTTACAATGAGCAGTTCTTC.

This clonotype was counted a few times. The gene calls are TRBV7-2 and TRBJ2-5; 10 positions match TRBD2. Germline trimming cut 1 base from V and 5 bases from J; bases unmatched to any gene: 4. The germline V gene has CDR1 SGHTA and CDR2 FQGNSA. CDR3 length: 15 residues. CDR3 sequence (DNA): TGTGCCAGCAGCTTAGTTTTTAGCGGGAGGGAGACCCAGTACTTC. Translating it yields CASSLVFSGRETQYF.